This T cell receptor (beta chain) was captured in a study of OX40 agonist ivuxolimab in advanced cancers. Study summary: Given to patients was ivuxolimab, an agonistic anti-OX40 (CD134) antibody.

This clone was recorded once. What it binds is unknown. Patients who had autoimmune disease history or got systemic immunosuppression were left out. Researchers took blood at baseline, on cycle 4 day 1, and on cycle 7 day 1. The CDR3 covers 15 residues. J was trimmed by 12 bases and V by 2 bases; bases with no gene match: 12. The germline V gene encodes CDR1 KGHSH and CDR2 LQKENI. Using immunoSEQ multiplex PCR, the repertoire was profiled, and TCRdb retains in-frame clones only, with some absent. The sample carries approximately 88,000 clones, approximately 91% recorded once. Study findings and constraints: Several nonresponders also turned out to have low normalized T-cell clonal expansion.

This receptor was taken from an adult with an advanced solid tumor such as melanoma, head and neck, liver or kidney cancer. The chain joins TRBV18 to TRBJ2-1, with 8 bases lining up with TRBD2. Sequenced here: CD4+ or CD8+ T cells sorted from blood, sampled in a trial of the OX40 agonist ivuxolimab. CDR3 residues: CASSPESRGGGRQFF. DNA for the CDR3: TGTGCCAGCTCACCAGAATCTCGCGGCGGGGGGAGGCAGTTCTTC.